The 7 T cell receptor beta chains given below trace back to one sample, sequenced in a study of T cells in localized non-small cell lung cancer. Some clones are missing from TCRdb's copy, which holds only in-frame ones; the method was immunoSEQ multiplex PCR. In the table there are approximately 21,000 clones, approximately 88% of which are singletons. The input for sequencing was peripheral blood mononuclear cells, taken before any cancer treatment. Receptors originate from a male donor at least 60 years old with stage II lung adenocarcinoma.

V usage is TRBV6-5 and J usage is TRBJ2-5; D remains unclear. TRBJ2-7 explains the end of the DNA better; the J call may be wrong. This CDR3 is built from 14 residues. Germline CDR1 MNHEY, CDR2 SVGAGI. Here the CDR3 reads CASSPRPPAYEQYF. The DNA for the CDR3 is TGTGCCAGCAGTCCTCGTCCCCCCGCCTACGAGCAGTACTTC.

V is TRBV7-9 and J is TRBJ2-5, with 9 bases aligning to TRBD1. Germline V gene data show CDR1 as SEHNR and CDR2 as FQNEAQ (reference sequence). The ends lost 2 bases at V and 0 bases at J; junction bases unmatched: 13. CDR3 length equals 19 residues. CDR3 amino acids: CASSLRVKGTGPHQETQYF. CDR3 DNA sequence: TGTGCCAGCAGCTTAAGGGTAAAGGGGACAGGGCCCCACCAAGAGACCCAGTACTTC.

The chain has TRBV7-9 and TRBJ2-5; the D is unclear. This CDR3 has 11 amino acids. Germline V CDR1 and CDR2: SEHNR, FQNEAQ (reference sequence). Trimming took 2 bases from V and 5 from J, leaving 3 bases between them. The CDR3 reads CASSLSETQYF. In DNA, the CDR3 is TGTGCCAGCAGCTTATCGGAGACCCAGTACTTC.

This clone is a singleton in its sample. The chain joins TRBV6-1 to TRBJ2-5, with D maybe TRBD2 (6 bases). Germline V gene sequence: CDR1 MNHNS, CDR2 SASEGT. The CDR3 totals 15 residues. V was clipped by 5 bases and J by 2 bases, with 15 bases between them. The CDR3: CASSSLASLQETQYF. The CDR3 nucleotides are TGTGCCAGCAGTTCACTAGCCTCCCTACAAGAGACCCAGTACTTC.

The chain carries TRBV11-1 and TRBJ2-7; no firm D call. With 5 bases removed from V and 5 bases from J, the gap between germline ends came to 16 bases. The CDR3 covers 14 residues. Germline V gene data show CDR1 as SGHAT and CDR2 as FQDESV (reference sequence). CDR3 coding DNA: TGTGCCAGCAGCCCACCCCCTGGTAGGGACGAGCAGTACTTC. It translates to CASSPPPGRDEQYF.

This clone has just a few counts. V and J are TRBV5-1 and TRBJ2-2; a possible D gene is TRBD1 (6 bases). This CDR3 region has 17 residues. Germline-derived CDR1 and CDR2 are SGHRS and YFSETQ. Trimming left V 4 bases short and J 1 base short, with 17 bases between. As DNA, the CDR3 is TGCGCCAGCAGCAGAGCGCCGCAGGGGCGGAACACCGGGGAGCTGTTTTTT. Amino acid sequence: CASSRAPQGRNTGELFF.

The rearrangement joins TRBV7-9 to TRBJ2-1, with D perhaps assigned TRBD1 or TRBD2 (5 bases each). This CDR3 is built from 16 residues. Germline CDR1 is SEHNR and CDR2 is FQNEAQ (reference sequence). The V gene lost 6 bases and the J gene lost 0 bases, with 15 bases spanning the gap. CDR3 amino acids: CASSSGPNPSYNEQFF. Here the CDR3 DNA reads TGTGCCAGCAGTTCGGGGCCCAACCCCTCCTACAATGAGCAGTTCTTC.